Listed here are 15 T cell receptor beta chains from one sample, sequenced in a study of long-term antiretroviral therapy in people with HIV. They ran version v3.0 of the immunoSEQ assay at survey level. TCRdb keeps only in-frame clones here, not all; method: immunoSEQ multiplex PCR. The sample includes around 30,000 clones, about 85% seen only once; the top ten take around 8.2%. The sequencing used unsorted PBMCs, collected 3 years after starting antiretroviral therapy. The source is a middle-aged man with HIV.

This clone showed up just a few times. The chain employs TRBV6-1 and TRBJ1-5, with a possible D match to TRBD1 (6 bases). The CDR3 has 15 residues. V was shortened by 4 bases and J by 4 bases, with 14 bases between the two germline ends. Looked up from germline, CDR1 is MNHNS and CDR2 is SASEGT. The DNA of the CDR3 is TGTGCCAGCAGTGCCACAGGGTTTTATAATCAGCCCCAGCATTTT. Amino acids: CASSATGFYNQPQHF.

This clone appeared a single time. The chain carries TRBV2 and TRBJ2-5, with D perhaps matching TRBD1 or TRBD2 (5 bases each). CDR3 length equals 13 residues. Germline CDR1 is SNHLY and CDR2 is FYNNEI. The germline V and J ends were trimmed by 7 bases and 4 bases, with 13 bases remaining between them. For the CDR3, the DNA is TGTGCCAGCACCGCCGGGGCAGGAGAGACCCAGTACTTC. It yields the protein CASTAGAGETQYF.

The chain couples TRBV7-8 to TRBJ1-1; D is unresolved. There are 13 residues in the CDR3. The germline CDR1 and CDR2 sequences are SGHVS and FQNEAQ. Trimming removed 6 bases from V and 5 bases from J, with 13 bases in between. The DNA for the CDR3 is TGTGCCAGCAGTGGTAGTCTGGTGACTGAAGCTTTCTTT. Translated: CASSGSLVTEAFF.

The chain is built from TRBV7-8 and TRBJ2-7; 10 bases line up with TRBD1. This CDR3 region has 17 residues. The germline V gene has CDR1 SGHVS and CDR2 FQNEAQ. The ends lost 5 bases at V and 3 bases at J; junction bases unmatched: 13. The CDR3: CASSGWTGGVTRYEQYF. In DNA form, the CDR3 reads TGTGCCAGCAGCGGTTGGACAGGGGGGGTAACCCGCTACGAGCAGTACTTC.

The V call is TRBV7-9, the J call TRBJ2-2, with D perhaps matching TRBD2 (5 bases). Germline loops: CDR1 SEHNR, CDR2 FQNEAQ (reference sequence). Deletions cut 5 bases from V and 2 bases from J, with 12 bases between. This CDR3 region has 15 residues. The CDR3 bases are TGTGCCAGCAGCCCTATTCGGGAAAACACCGGGGAGCTGTTTTTT. Translated: CASSPIRENTGELFF.

Note on this clone: Other nucleotide sequences in the sample specify the same CDR3. The V and J genes are TRBV6-5 and TRBJ2-3, with D possibly being TRBD1 or TRBD2 (5 bases each). This CDR3 comprises 15 residues. V was pared by 2 bases and J by 0 bases, with 9 bases between. Germline values: CDR1 MNHEY, CDR2 SVGAGI. CDR3 nucleotide sequence: TGTGCCAGCAGTTACGTTGGGGGTAGCACAGATACGCAGTATTTT. Protein: CASSYVGGSTDTQYF.

The chain joins TRBV5-1 to TRBJ1-1; D is perhaps TRBD1 (6 bases). The germline V gene has CDR1 SGHRS and CDR2 YFSETQ. This CDR3 is built from 12 residues. The ends were cut back, 7 bases at V and 3 bases at J, with 10 bases in the middle. DNA for the CDR3: TGCGCCAGCTCCGGGGGGCACACTGAAGCTTTCTTT. Translating it yields CASSGGHTEAFF. The full variable domain, with the rest looked up from reference TRBV5-1 and TRBJ1-1, is KAGVTQTPRYLIKTRGQQVTLSCSPISGHRSVSWYQQTPGQGLQFLFEYFSETQRNKGNFPGRFSGRQFSNSRSEMNVSTLELGDSALYLCASSGGHTEAFFGQGTRLTVV.

This chain joins TRBV5-4 and TRBJ1-3, with a weak D call TRBD1 (5 bases). Trimming removed 1 base from V and 2 bases from J, with 10 bases in between. The length of the CDR3 is 15 residues. CDR1 is SGHNT, CDR2 YYREEE, per germline (reference sequence). The chain's CDR3 is CASSLFGGAGNTIYF. The CDR3 nucleotides read TGTGCCAGCAGCTTGTTTGGGGGGGCTGGAAACACCATATATTTT.

The gene calls are TRBV12-5 and TRBJ2-3; D not certain. The CDR3 totals 13 residues. Germline assignment: CDR1 LGHNT and CDR2 FRNRAP. Trimming removed 8 bases from V and 0 bases from J, with 9 bases in between. Here the CDR3 DNA reads TGTGCTAGTAAATGGGGAAGCACAGATACGCAGTATTTT. It codes for CASKWGSTDTQYF.

The CDR3 nucleotides read TGTGCCACCCAGAAGGACAGGGGAACTGAAAAACTGTTTTTT. It encodes CATQKDRGTEKLFF. The rearrangement joins TRBV2 to TRBJ1-4; 9 bases are shared with TRBD1. CDR1 SNHLY and CDR2 FYNNEI come from the germline V gene. V shed 10 bases, J shed 7 bases, and the junction held 10 bases outside the gene matches. The CDR3 covers 14 residues.

The chain couples TRBV5-4 to TRBJ1-2; 7 positions agree with TRBD1. V lost 0 bases to trimming and J lost 1 base; unmatched junction nucleotides: 9. The CDR3 consists of 17 residues. Germline V gene sequence: CDR1 SGHNT, CDR2 YYREEE (reference sequence). The CDR3 DNA is TGTGCCAGCAGCTTGGTAGGGGGCGCAAAGATTAACTATGGCTACACCTTC. Residues: CASSLVGGAKINYGYTF.

This rearrangement joins TRBV19 to TRBJ2-5; maybe TRBD2 (7 bases). The germline gives CDR1 LNHDA, CDR2 SQIVND (reference sequence). This CDR3 contains 14 residues. Trimming removed 5 bases at V and 2 bases at J, with 12 bases between. The CDR3 DNA is TGTGCCAGTAGTTCGGGGGGCATTCAAGAGACCCAGTACTTC. Its protein product is CASSSGGIQETQYF.

This chain joins TRBV13 and TRBJ1-2; D unresolved. This CDR3 is built from 14 residues. Germline values: CDR1 PRHDT, CDR2 FYEKMQ (reference sequence). The germline V and J ends were trimmed by 0 bases and 1 base, with 6 bases remaining between them. The CDR3 loop reads CASSLGHGNYGYTF. The CDR3 nucleotides are TGTGCCAGCAGCTTAGGCCACGGTAACTATGGCTACACCTTC. Full variable domain (missing parts from reference TRBV13 and TRBJ1-2): AAGVIQSPRHLIKEKRETATLKCYPIPRHDTVYWYQQGPGQDPQFLISFYEKMQSDKGSIPDRFSAQQFSDYHSELNMSSLELGDSALYFCASSLGHGNYGYTFGSGTRLTVV.

The rearrangement links TRBV5-1 to TRBJ2-7, with D hard to call. Germline V lookup: CDR1 SGHRS, CDR2 YFSETQ. V lost 2 bases and J 2 bases, leaving 11 bases between the germline ends. The CDR3 runs to 14 residues. This CDR3 reads CASSLADGPYEQYF. The CDR3 nucleotides read TGCGCCAGCAGCTTAGCCGATGGGCCCTACGAGCAGTACTTC.

The chain uses TRBV6-5 and TRBJ2-7, with 7 bases that match TRBD1. J gave up 4 bases and V 6 bases, and 9 bases lay outside the gene matches. CDR1 is MNHEY and CDR2 is SVGAGI in the germline V gene. The CDR3 loop spans 14 amino acids. For the CDR3, the DNA is TGTGCCAGCAGCCCCCGGGACAGAATTTACGAGCAGTACTTC. Encoded protein: CASSPRDRIYEQYF.